The source of this T cell receptor beta chain is a study of blood T cell repertoires in COVID-19. Study-wide context: The origin of the acute and convalescent COVID-19 samples was the United States, Italy and Spain. The cDNA or gDNA used as material had been derived from T cells, B-cell-depleted T cells, or PBMCs.

As processed by the authors: Reference gene primer amplification gave nucleated cell count estimates. Some clones are missing from TCRdb's copy, which holds only in-frame ones; the method was immunoSEQ multiplex PCR. V and J calls and clone size come straight from that table; D and trimming were deduced from the DNA. The data hold about 220,000 clones, with approximately 84% observed a single time. Deletions cut 2 bases from V and 0 bases from J, with 10 bases between. Per the germline V gene, CDR1 is MNHEY and CDR2 is SMNVEV (reference sequence). The CDR3 extends over 15 amino acids. The chain uses TRBV27 and TRBJ2-5; D perhaps matches TRBD1 (5 bases). The origin of this receptor is a woman in her thirties who had recovered from COVID-19. The specimen was peripheral blood. Here the CDR3 DNA reads TGTGCCAGCAGTTTACAGGGCCTGTACCAAGAGACCCAGTACTTC. It codes for CASSLQGLYQETQYF.